The TCR beta chain under discussion was sequenced for a study of cytotoxic CD8 clonotypes in ibrutinib-treated CLL. Study summary: Responses: roughly 24 partial, 2 complete; after median approximately 70 months, about 15 stayed remitted, roughly 12 progressed.

The method was immunoSEQ multiplex PCR; TCRdb's version includes in-frame clones alone and lacks a portion of them. The sample includes roughly 180,000 clones, 84% of them seen just once. For TCR beta libraries, 1.5 to 2 micrograms of genomic DNA were obtained from cryopreserved PBMCs. V lost 4 bases, J lost 6 bases, and 7 bases stayed unmatched. Germline V gene lookup returns CDR1 SGHRS and CDR2 YFSETQ. The CDR3 length is 16 residues. The sequencing used PBMCs, collected after 24 months of ibrutinib treatment. V and J are TRBV5-1 and TRBJ2-2; 12 bases match TRBD2. This sequence was found in a human donor with chronic lymphocytic leukemia. As DNA, the CDR3 is TGCGCCAGCAGCGGAACTAGCGGGGGGTTCGCCGGGGAGCTGTTTTTT. Protein product: CASSGTSGGFAGELFF.